This TCR beta chain was profiled in a study of regulatory T cells in long-lasting Graves disease. Study details: For a period under 3 months, newly diagnosed Graves' patients had taken antithyroid drugs.

Trimming stripped 3 bases from V and 2 bases from J, with 11 bases between. This CDR3 comprises 14 residues. Time point: newly diagnosed GD, antithyroid drugs for less than 3 months. The TCR library was prepared using RNA isolated from PBMCs. The patients included were those that came from an endocrinology department in Xi'an, China. This clonotype was observed at least ten times. With iRepertoire HTBI primers and Arm-PCR of CDR3 regions, TCR beta libraries were built. TCRdb independently ran MiXCR on the multiplex PCR reads; one entry per CDR3 protein. The sample shows 400,000 to 500,000 distinct CDR3 sequences, roughly 17% of them seen only once. The data were also submitted as part of a second study, on T cells in Graves' hyperthyroidism and ophthalmopathy. This second study notes: With the HTBI primer set, the TCR CDR3 went through a first round of RT-PCR.

This specimen was peripheral blood mononuclear cells (PBMCs), taken at new diagnosis, from a patient treated with antithyroid drugs. The sequence derives from a woman younger than 35 with Graves disease. This chain links TRBV12-3 or TRBV12-4 with TRBJ2-7, with no clear D. CDR3 in amino acids: CASSLVSVTYEQYF. The CDR3 nucleotides read TGTGCCAGCAGTTTGGTCAGCGTAACCTACGAGCAGTACTTC.